Presented here are 15 T cell receptor beta chains from one specimen sequenced in a study of CD8+CD57+ T cells in acquired aplastic anemia. Genomic DNA constituted the template upon which TCR beta VDJ and CDR3 profiling was performed. MiXCR, run by TCRdb on the reads, gives a single entry per CDR3 protein. The sample shows under 200,000 distinct CDR3 sequences, about 45% of them seen only once. Those patients picked for sequencing had displayed CD8+CD57+ cell expansion on flow cytometry. The sample taken for sequencing was sorted CD4+, CD8+, or CD8+CD57+ T cells (not recorded which) from PBMCs. The receptor source for this set is a human donor with aplastic anemia.

V is TRBV10-2 and J is TRBJ2-7; 7 bases map to TRBD1. CDR1 and CDR2 (germline): WSHSY, SAAADI. The CDR3 is 14 amino acids. V gave up 8 bases and J gave up 3 bases; unmatched junction bases: 10. CDR3 nucleotide sequence: TGCGCCAGCCAAAAAGACAGGGTCCGCTACGAGCAGTACTTC. Protein: CASQKDRVRYEQYF.

This clonotype has just a few counts. The rearrangement links TRBV24-1 to TRBJ2-5; TRBD2 agrees at 7 bases. The CDR3 covers 13 residues. J was trimmed by 5 bases and V by 7 bases; bases with no gene match: 6. Per germline, CDR1 KGHDR and CDR2 SFDVKD. The CDR3 loop is CATSGQAGETQYF. CDR3 DNA: TGTGCCACCAGCGGACAAGCGGGGGAGACCCAGTACTTC.

This clonotype has at least ten counts. V and J are TRBV7-9 and TRBJ1-3; D remains unclear. This CDR3 region has 14 residues. The germline V gene has CDR1 SEHNR and CDR2 FQNEAQ (reference sequence). The germline V and J ends were trimmed by 3 bases and 4 bases, with 10 bases remaining between them. The DNA for the CDR3 is TGTGCCAGCAGCTTTGAGGGCGGAGGAAACACCATATATTTT. Translating gives CASSFEGGGNTIYF.

Ten or more counts support this clonotype. This rearrangement joins TRBV5-1 to TRBJ2-2; 8 bases agree with TRBD1. The CDR3 contains 13 residues. From germline, CDR1 is SGHRS and CDR2 YFSETQ. The junction had 2 bases not matched to a gene; V was cut back by 4 bases and J by 6 bases. CDR3 sequence: CASSQDRAGELFF. CDR3 nucleotides: TGCGCCAGCAGCCAGGACAGGGCCGGGGAGCTGTTTTTT.

Notes on this clonotype: Mismatch with germline at one junction end may stem from a read error. V usage is TRBV27 and J usage is TRBJ1-6; D unresolved. Germline lookup yields CDR1 MNHEY and CDR2 SMNVEV (reference sequence). The CDR3 is 15 residues long. CDR3 protein: CASSVGISHNSPLHF. In DNA, the CDR3 is TGTGCCAGCAGTGTGGGTATCTCCCATAATTCACCCCTCCACTTT.

This clonotype was observed many times. The CDR3, as DNA: TGTGCCAGCAGTACCATTGAAGCCAAAAACATTCAGTACTTC. Protein product: CASSTIEAKNIQYF. The V call is TRBV7-9, the J call TRBJ2-4, with D uncertain. The germline V gene encodes CDR1 SEHNR and CDR2 FQNEAQ (reference sequence). The CDR3 has 14 residues. The V gene lost 6 bases and the J gene lost 0 bases, with 9 bases spanning the gap.

In its sample, this clonotype was seen a few times. The J gene is TRBJ2-2, the V gene TRBV12-3 or TRBV12-4; 7 bases agree with TRBD2. V shed 5 bases and J 5 bases; nucleotides not matched to a gene: 11. The CDR3 is 16 residues long. The CDR3 here is CASSNLLASGTGELFF. CDR3 DNA sequence: TGTGCCAGCAGTAACTTACTAGCGTCGGGTACCGGGGAGCTGTTTTTT.

This clonotype has just a few counts. A clone one base away is much larger, so this may be a read error. The conserved phenylalanine or tryptophan is not found at the CDR3 terminus, so this likely reflects a read error. The rearrangement links TRBV20-1 to TRBJ1-5; no clear D. The V gene lost 3 bases and the J gene lost 1 base, with 19 bases spanning the gap. The CDR3 runs to 17 residues. CDR1 DFQATT and CDR2 SNEGSKA come from the germline V gene (reference sequence). CDR3 sequence (DNA): TGCAGTGCTAGCCCAGGATGGGCTAAAGTGAGCAATCAGCCCCAGCATCTT. Its protein product is CSASPGWAKVSNQPQHL.

In its sample, this clonotype was seen a few times. The chain recombines TRBV19 with TRBJ1-5; D is unclear. The germline V gene encodes CDR1 LNHDA and CDR2 SQIVND (reference sequence). The V and J ends lost 4 bases and 0 bases respectively, with 10 bases between them. The CDR3 contains 15 residues. The CDR3 DNA reads as TGTGCCAGTAGTACCTACGGATATAGCAATCAGCCCCAGCATTTT. Translating it yields CASSTYGYSNQPQHF.

This clonotype was seen ten or more times. V and J are TRBV20-1 and TRBJ2-7; a possible D gene is TRBD1 (6 bases). Germline V lookup: CDR1 DFQATT, CDR2 SNEGSKA (reference sequence). This CDR3 has 14 residues. V lost 0 bases and J lost 3, with 12 bases in between. The CDR3 loop reads CSARDLGRGYEQYF. CDR3 DNA: TGCAGTGCTAGAGATCTCGGCAGGGGCTACGAGCAGTACTTC.

This clonotype was detected once. This chain uses TRBV27 with TRBJ2-7; D is uncertain. From germline, CDR1 is MNHEY and CDR2 SMNVEV (reference sequence). Between the trimmed V and J ends, which lost 4 bases and 0 bases, there was a span of 10 bases. This CDR3 spans 14 amino acids. CDR3 loop: CASSSPVYSYEQYF. The CDR3 DNA follows: TGTGCCAGCAGTTCCCCTGTGTACTCCTACGAGCAGTACTTC.

For this clonotype: It may be a read error: a sequence one base away is much more abundant. For the CDR3, the DNA is TGTGCCAGCAGCTCCCGGGAGGTGGGCAGGCACGAGCAGTACTTC. It translates to CASSSREVGRHEQYF. J is TRBJ2-7 and V is TRBV2; 7 bases align to TRBD2. Germline-derived CDR1 and CDR2 are SNHLY and FYNNEI. This CDR3 is 15 amino acids long. After removal of 6 bases from V and 5 bases from J, the junction contained 13 bases not matched to a gene.

In its sample, this clonotype was seen once. The V gene is TRBV9, the J gene TRBJ2-5; D gene ambiguous. V shed 0 bases and J shed 3 bases, with 12 bases lying between them. This CDR3 is built from 15 residues. The germline gives CDR1 SGDLS, CDR2 YYNGEE. Written as DNA, the CDR3 is TGTGCCAGCAGCGTAGGAGGCGGACCAAAAGAGACCCAGTACTTC. Encoded protein: CASSVGGGPKETQYF. The full variable domain, in which reference TRBV9 and TRBJ2-5 provide the parts outside the CDR3, is DSGVTQTPKHLITATGQRVTLRCSPRSGDLSVYWYQQSLDQGLQFLIQYYNGEERAKGNILERFSAQQFPDLHSELNLSSLELGDSALYFCASSVGGGPKETQYFGPGTRLLVL.

This clonotype was seen repeatedly, ten times or more. This chain joins TRBV9 and TRBJ1-2; D ambiguous. This CDR3 region has 13 residues. The germline gives CDR1 SGDLS, CDR2 YYNGEE. The V end was cut by 4 bases, the J end by 8 bases, with 15 bases between. The CDR3 bases are TGTGCCAGCAGCTTACAAGGAGGCCGCGGCTACACCTTC. It encodes CASSLQGGRGYTF.

The chain carries TRBV10-3 and TRBJ2-7; no clear D. CDR3 length: 11 amino acids. Looked up from germline, CDR1 is ENHRY and CDR2 is SYGVKD. V was clipped by 6 bases and J by 6 bases, with 9 bases between them. The CDR3 region is CAISDIFEQYF. The CDR3 DNA sequence: TGTGCCATCAGCGACATTTTCGAGCAGTACTTC.